The present entry profiles one T cell receptor (beta chain) with its context. The antigen is undetermined. TCRdb reanalysed the 5' RACE reads using MiXCR and keeps one entry per CDR3 protein. Of 150,000 to 200,000 distinct CDR3 sequences listed, approximately 10% were seen once; the top ten hold 35% to 40%. The CDR3 totals 13 residues. Germline CDR1 LNHDA, CDR2 SQIVND (reference sequence). With V trimmed by 6 bases and J by 5 bases, 5 bases remained unmatched. The data originate from a study of T cells after yellow fever vaccination. Broader study findings: Abundant clonotypes from the bulk population could get into FACS-sorted repertoires as contaminants.

The chain uses TRBV19 and TRBJ2-7; the match to TRBD1 covers 9 bases. This clonotype was obtained from a man aged 18 to 35 who received the YFV17D yellow fever vaccine. The sequencing here drew on CD8+ T cells sorted from PBMCs, taken 45 days after the yellow fever booster vaccination. CDR3 nucleotide sequence: TGTGCCAGTAGGGGGACAGGGAGTAACGAGCAGTACTTC. Its translation: CASRGTGSNEQYF.